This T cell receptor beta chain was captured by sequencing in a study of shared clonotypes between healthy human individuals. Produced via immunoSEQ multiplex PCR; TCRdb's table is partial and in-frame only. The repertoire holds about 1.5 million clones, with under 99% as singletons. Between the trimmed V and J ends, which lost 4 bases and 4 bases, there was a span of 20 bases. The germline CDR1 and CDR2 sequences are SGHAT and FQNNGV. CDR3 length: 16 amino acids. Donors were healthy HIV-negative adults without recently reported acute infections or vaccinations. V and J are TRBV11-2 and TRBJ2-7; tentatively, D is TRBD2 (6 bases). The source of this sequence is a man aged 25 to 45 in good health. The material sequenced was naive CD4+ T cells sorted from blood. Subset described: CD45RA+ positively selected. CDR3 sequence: CASSSLPSETRYEQYF. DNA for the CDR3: TGTGCCAGCAGCTCCTTACCTAGCGAGACACGATACGAGCAGTACTTC.